Each of the 9 T cell receptor beta chains below was sequenced from the same sample in a study of blood T cell repertoires in COVID-19. This table comes from immunoSEQ multiplex PCR, and its TCRdb copy is limited to in-frame clones, with some not included. Of about 210,000 clones listed, 65% to 85% are singletons. Sequenced: peripheral blood. The source is a human donor in a cohort sampled during active COVID-19.

This chain uses TRBV7-9 with TRBJ1-2, with 7 bases lining up with TRBD1. The J segment lost 8 bases and the V segment lost 3 bases, leaving 12 bases of the junction unmatched. CDR1 SEHNR and CDR2 FQNEAQ come from the germline V gene (reference sequence). This CDR3 is built from 15 residues. The CDR3 bases are TGTGCCAGCAGCTTGGCCGGGACAGAAGGTAACGGCTACACCTTC. This encodes CASSLAGTEGNGYTF.

In its sample, this clone was seen a few times. The chain recombines TRBV6-5 with TRBJ1-5; D is ambiguous. Germline assignment: CDR1 MNHEY and CDR2 SVGAGI. V was trimmed by 2 bases and J by 0 bases, leaving 5 bases between them. CDR3 length: 14 amino acids. Here the CDR3 reads CASSYDYSNQPQHF. The DNA for the CDR3 is TGTGCCAGCAGTTACGACTATAGCAATCAGCCCCAGCATTTT.

This chain links TRBV20-1 with TRBJ2-3; 8 nucleotides align to TRBD2. CDR1 and CDR2 from the germline V gene are DFQATT and SNEGSKA (reference sequence). With 3 bases clipped from V and 6 bases from J, the junction kept 17 bases outside the gene matches. The CDR3 extends over 17 amino acids. The CDR3 DNA sequence: TGCAGTGCTAGTAAGCTAGCGGGCGCCCTCGGTCGGGATACGCAGTATTTT. This gives the protein CSASKLAGALGRDTQYF.

This clone turned up a few times. V is TRBV5-1 and J is TRBJ2-7, with 9 bases lining up with TRBD1. V shed 3 bases and J 0 bases; nucleotides not matched to a gene: 19. CDR3 length: 20 residues. Germline lookup yields CDR1 SGHRS and CDR2 YFSETQ. The CDR3 nucleotides are TGCGCCAGCAGCTGGACGTTCAGGGCTGCCGGGACAGGGAGCTCCTACGAGCAGTACTTC. Amino acid sequence: CASSWTFRAAGTGSSYEQYF.

V is TRBV7-2 and J is TRBJ2-1, with D perhaps matching TRBD1 (6 bases). Germline-derived CDR1 and CDR2 are SGHTA and FQGNSA. V was pared by 2 bases and J by 5 bases, with 10 bases between. This CDR3 has 14 residues. The CDR3 DNA reads as TGTGCCAGCAGCTTAACAGGGAGTCACAATGAGCAGTTCTTC. Encoded protein: CASSLTGSHNEQFF.

This chain joins TRBV28 and TRBJ2-1; TRBD2 agrees at 10 bases. CDR3 length: 16 amino acids. Germline trimming cut 2 bases from V and 7 bases from J; bases unmatched to any gene: 8. Germline CDR1 reads MDHEN; CDR2 reads SYDVKM. The CDR3 reads CASSLRTSGLGNEQFF. CDR3 nucleotides: TGTGCCAGCAGTTTAAGGACTAGCGGACTGGGAAATGAGCAGTTCTTC.

The chain has TRBV6-5 and TRBJ2-7; D perhaps matches TRBD2 (5 bases). The CDR3 totals 15 residues. CDR1 and CDR2 from the germline V gene are MNHEY and SVGAGI. Trimming pared 5 bases from V and 7 bases from J, leaving 21 bases between. The CDR3 DNA sequence: TGTGCCAGCAGTCCCACCCGACCCCTTCGCGGGGAGCAGTACTTC. This codes for CASSPTRPLRGEQYF.

The chain uses TRBV28 and TRBJ1-2; no definite D call. V was pared by 3 bases and J by 9 bases, with 8 bases between. CDR3 size: 11 residues. The germline V gene has CDR1 MDHEN and CDR2 SYDVKM. Here the CDR3 DNA reads TGTGCCAGCAGTTTGACATTCAGCTACACCTTC. This gives the protein CASSLTFSYTF.

A few counts support this clone. The gene calls are TRBV11-2 and TRBJ1-2; the D gene is possibly TRBD1 (6 bases). CDR1 is SGHAT and CDR2 is FQNNGV in the germline V gene. The CDR3 loop spans 13 amino acids. V gave up 4 bases and J gave up 4 bases, with 10 bases separating them. This CDR3 reads CASSYDRSYGYTF. The CDR3 coding sequence is TGTGCCAGCAGCTACGACAGGTCCTATGGCTACACCTTC.